A single sample gave rise to the 4 T cell receptor beta chains below, sequenced in a study of shared clonotypes between healthy human individuals. The assay was immunoSEQ multiplex PCR, and TCRdb's table has in-frame clones only and misses some. The sample lists about 820,000 clones; around 92% were seen once. Only CD45RO-negative cells positively selected for CCR7 counted as naive CD8 cells, so terminally differentiated effector memory CD45RA+ cells were excluded. The specimen was naive CD8+ T cells sorted from blood. These receptor sequences come from a man aged 25-40 years in good health.

This clone occurred once. V gene TRBV11-2 combines with J gene TRBJ2-3, with 8 bases lining up with TRBD2. Losses at the gene ends were 4 bases for V and 5 bases for J; bases not matched to a gene: 11. This CDR3 has 16 residues. Germline loops: CDR1 SGHAT, CDR2 FQNNGV. The CDR3 is CASSSTRTSSGDTQYF. CDR3 DNA sequence: TGTGCCAGCAGCTCGACGAGGACTAGCTCTGGAGATACGCAGTATTTT.

This chain uses TRBV19 with TRBJ1-1; tentative D call: TRBD1 (6 bases). V was cut by 2 bases and J by 1 base, with 11 bases left in between. CDR3 length equals 15 residues. Germline V gene sequence: CDR1 LNHDA, CDR2 SQIVND (reference sequence). As DNA, the CDR3 is TGTGCCAGTAGTATATCGGGACACGCGAACACTGAAGCTTTCTTT. Protein sequence: CASSISGHANTEAFF. Based on the CDR3 plus reference TRBV19 and TRBJ1-1, the full variable domain is DGGITQSPKYLFRKEGQNVTLSCEQNLNHDAMYWYRQDPGQGLRLIYYSQIVNDFQKGDIAEGYSVSREKKESFPLTVTSAQKNPTAFYLCASSISGHANTEAFFGQGTRLTVV.

This chain joins TRBV4-1 and TRBJ2-1, with a possible D match to TRBD2 (5 bases). CDR3 size: 15 residues. Germline V lookup: CDR1 MGHRA, CDR2 YSYEKL. V lost 1 base and J 10 bases, leaving 17 bases between the germline ends. This chain's CDR3 is CASSQGAASRAEQFF. The CDR3 DNA sequence: TGCGCCAGCAGCCAAGGAGCGGCTAGTCGGGCCGAGCAGTTCTTC.

V is TRBV30 and J is TRBJ2-7; the D gene is possibly TRBD1 (6 bases). Germline CDR1 and CDR2: GTSNPN and SVGIG (reference sequence). Trimming took off 4 bases at V and 5 bases at J, with 18 bases between the two ends. The length of the CDR3 is 14 residues. The CDR3 DNA reads TGTGCCTGGAATAGTGGGCAGGGGTCTGACGAGCAGTACTTC. It translates to CAWNSGQGSDEQYF.